This T cell receptor (beta chain) comes out of a study of technical replicates of blood from four donors. Germline V CDR1 and CDR2: MNHNS, SASEGT. V shed 4 bases and J 2 bases; nucleotides not matched to a gene: 4. The CDR3 has 15 residues. TCRdb's copy holds only in-frame clones and misses some; the assay was immunoSEQ multiplex PCR. The sample holds about 68,000 clones; 95% to 98% are singletons and the top ten take under 0.3%. The origin of this receptor is a human donor in good health. V usage is TRBV6-1 and J usage is TRBJ1-5; 8 bases are shared with TRBD1. Sample: T cells isolated from PBMCs. For the CDR3, the DNA is TGTGCCAGCAGTGTTATGGGACAGGGCAATCAGCCCCAGCATTTT. This encodes CASSVMGQGNQPQHF.